These T cell receptor beta chains were read from a single sample in a study of T cell responses to AZD1222 COVID-19 vaccine. TCRdb keeps only in-frame clones here, not all; method: immunoSEQ multiplex PCR. The repertoire includes approximately 74,000 clones, approximately 82% of them detected once, and roughly 23% sits in the top ten. The sample consisted of peripheral blood, taken 28 days after the second AZD1222 dose. These receptors were taken from an adult who received the AZD1222 COVID-19 vaccine. Each CDR3 is given with its conserved first and last residue. Fields, in order: clone size, V gene, D gene, J gene, CDR3 DNA, CDR3 protein. The D gene is left open where the match is weak. Size is stated for part of the rows, as once, few or many counts, or as a class when the clone is expanded.

.	TRBV5-4	.	TRBJ2-3	TGTGCCAGCAGCTTAGGAGGGAGTTGGGCAGATACGCAGTATTTT	CASSLGGSWADTQYF
.	TRBV13	.	TRBJ2-7	TGTGCCAGCAGCCCAAAAGGGCAGGGGTTCGACGAGCAGTACTTC	CASSPKGQGFDEQYF
.	TRBV3-1/TRBV3-2	.	TRBJ1-2	TGTGCCAGCAGCCAAGGCGGGGGGACCTATGGCTACACCTTC	CASSQGGGTYGYTF
once	TRBV3-1/TRBV3-2	.	TRBJ2-1	TGTGCCAGCAGCCAATCGGGTCAGAGGGAGTTCTTC	CASSQSGQREFF
.	TRBV27	.	TRBJ2-6	TGTGCCAGCAGGGAGGGCGCCAGCTCTGGGGCCAACGTCCTGACTTTC	CASREGASSGANVLTF
.	TRBV10-3	.	TRBJ2-7	TGTGCCATCAGGGACGGACGGACGCAGAACGAGCAGTACTTC	CAIRDGRTQNEQYF
.	TRBV4-1	.	TRBJ1-4	TGCGCCAGCAGCCAAGAAAGTACATTCCTTAATGAAAAACTGTTTTTT	CASSQESTFLNEKLFF
.	TRBV11-2	TRBD1	TRBJ2-7	TGTGCCAGCAGCCAGACGACAGGGGGTGGGCATAGTCAGTACTTC	CASSQTTGGGHSQYF
once	TRBV5-1	TRBD1	TRBJ1-2	TGCGCCAGCAGCCCTCTTCCTCCGGGACAGGGGGTCGATGGCTACACCTTC	CASSPLPPGQGVDGYTF
medium-sized	TRBV7-9	.	TRBJ2-7	TGTGCCAGCAGCTTAGCGCGGGACAACTCCTACGAGCAGTACTTC	CASSLARDNSYEQYF
.	TRBV10-3	.	TRBJ1-1	TGTGCCATCAGTGAGTTGTCAGGTGAAGCTTTCTTT	CAISELSGEAFF
.	TRBV5-6	TRBD1	TRBJ1-2	TGTGCCAGCAGCCCAAGGACAGGGGGGAACTATGGCTACACCTTC	CASSPRTGGNYGYTF
.	TRBV9	TRBD1	TRBJ2-1	TGTGCCAGCAGCGTAGGTGGACAGGGGACCTACAATGAGCAGTTCTTC	CASSVGGQGTYNEQFF
.	TRBV5-1	TRBD1	TRBJ2-5	TGCGCCAGCAGCAGGGGGCGACTGGAAAAAGAGACCCAGTACTTC	CASSRGRLEKETQYF
.	TRBV25-1	.	TRBJ2-5	TGTGCCAGCAGTGAGATCCCCTCAGAGACCCAGTACTTC	CASSEIPSETQYF
.	TRBV3-1/TRBV3-2	TRBD1	TRBJ2-7	TGTGCCAGCAGCCAAGATGGCCGGGACAGGGTCTCTTTC	CASSQDGRDRVSF
.	TRBV10-1	.	TRBJ2-3	TGCGCCACCTCCCGGGCGACAGATACGCAGTATTTT	CATSRATDTQYF
.	TRBV5-4	TRBD1	TRBJ1-1	TGTGCCAGCAGCTCAAAAAGAGGGACAGTTAACGAAGCTTTCTTT	CASSSKRGTVNEAFF
.	TRBV11-3	.	TRBJ2-7	TGTGCCAGCAGCGTGGCTGGGCACCATTACGAGCAGTACTTC	CASSVAGHHYEQYF
.	TRBV29-1	TRBD1	TRBJ2-7	TGCAGCGTGAGCGACAGGGGAAGCTCCTACGAGCAGTACTTC	CSVSDRGSSYEQYF
.	TRBV12-5	.	TRBJ2-2	TGTGCTAGTGGTTTGACCCCGGGCACCGGGGAGCTGTTTTTT	CASGLTPGTGELFF
.	TRBV6-5	TRBD2	TRBJ2-3	TGTGCCAGCACTAGGGGACTAGCCTCAGATACGCAGTATTTT	CASTRGLASDTQYF
.	TRBV18	.	TRBJ2-1	TGTGCCAGCTCACCACCTCTCGGTAGCGGAGATTACAATGAGCAGTTCTTC	CASSPPLGSGDYNEQFF
once	TRBV6-5	.	TRBJ1-1	TGTGCCAGCAGTTACTACGGCACTGAAGCTTTCTTT	CASSYYGTEAFF
.	TRBV10-1	.	TRBJ1-2	TGCGCCAGCAGTGCGGACGGGAATTATGGCTACACCTTC	CASSADGNYGYTF
.	TRBV7-9	.	TRBJ2-7	TGTGCCAGCAGCTTTGGGCGGAGGGAGCAGTACTTC	CASSFGRREQYF
.	TRBV9	TRBD1	TRBJ1-1	TGTGCCAGCAGCGTAGCGGGAGGGGGCGGTGAAGCTTTCTTT	CASSVAGGGGEAFF
.	TRBV30	TRBD1	TRBJ1-4	TGTGCCAGACAGGGGGCGCTGGGTGAAAAACTGTTTTTT	CARQGALGEKLFF
.	TRBV9	.	TRBJ1-3	TGTGCCAGCAGCGTAGGACTCTCCGCAGGAAACACCATATATTTT	CASSVGLSAGNTIYF
many	TRBV15	.	TRBJ2-5	TGTGCCACCAGCAGATTCCGGGGGCAACGTCTCAAAGAGACCCAGTACTTC	CATSRFRGQRLKETQYF
few	TRBV15	TRBD1	TRBJ1-3	TGTGCCACCAGAGGGGAGAACAGGGGGGCTGGAAACACCATATATTTT	CATRGENRGAGNTIYF
.	TRBV5-1	.	TRBJ2-7	TGCGCCAGCAGTCTCCAGGGACTTGACTACGAGCAGTACTTC	CASSLQGLDYEQYF
.	TRBV27	.	TRBJ1-1	TGTGCCAGAGATTACAGGAACACTGAAGCTTTCTTT	CARDYRNTEAFF
.	TRBV6-5	TRBD1	TRBJ1-6	TGTGCCAGCAGTTACCGGGACAGGGGTTCACCCCTCCACTTT	CASSYRDRGSPLHF
once	TRBV29-1	.	TRBJ1-1	TGCAGCGTTAATCATTGGGTCGGCACTGAAGCTTTCTTT	CSVNHWVGTEAFF
.	TRBV7-9	TRBD2	TRBJ2-1	TGTGCCAGCAGCCAGGAGCTCGGGACTAGCGGGAGTACGAATGAGCAGTTCTTC	CASSQELGTSGSTNEQFF
.	TRBV27	TRBD2	TRBJ2-7	TGTGCCAGCAGTTTATCATTCGGGACTAGCGGGAGGTTCTACGAGCAGTACTTC	CASSLSFGTSGRFYEQYF
.	TRBV28	TRBD1	TRBJ1-2	TGTGCCAGCAGTTGGGAGATTCAGGGGGGATTTGGAGGCTACACCTTC	CASSWEIQGGFGGYTF
.	TRBV16	.	TRBJ2-7	TGTGCCAGCAGCCACCTCCGACAGGTTGATTACGAGCAGTACTTC	CASSHLRQVDYEQYF
.	TRBV11-2	TRBD1	TRBJ2-2	TGTGCCAGCAGGCTACAGGGGGCGAGAGGGACCGGGGAGCTGTTTTTT	CASRLQGARGTGELFF
.	TRBV3-1/TRBV3-2	TRBD2	TRBJ2-7	TGTGCCAGCGGATTTGGGACTAGCGGGGGCCGAGTATACGAGCAGTACTTC	CASGFGTSGGRVYEQYF
medium-sized	TRBV27	TRBD1	TRBJ1-5	TGTGCCAGCAGTTTATCCGGGGGACAGGGAAGCAATCAGCCCCAGCATTTT	CASSLSGGQGSNQPQHF
once	TRBV10-1	.	TRBJ1-5	TGCGCCAGCAGTGAGTCGGCGGGTCAGCCCCAGCATTTT	CASSESAGQPQHF
.	TRBV5-1	.	TRBJ2-1	TGCGCCAGCAGCTTGGCAGGGGTCGACTACAATGAGCAGTTCTTC	CASSLAGVDYNEQFF
.	TRBV6-5	.	TRBJ2-7	TGTGCCAGCAGCTACGACGGGAACTCCTACGAGCAGTACTTC	CASSYDGNSYEQYF
once	TRBV10-3	TRBD1	TRBJ1-1	TGTGCCATCAGTGATCACCGGGACAGGGCAACTGAAGCTTTCTTT	CAISDHRDRATEAFF
.	TRBV7-9	.	TRBJ2-7	TGTGCCAGCAGCAATTATAGACAGGCTTCCTACGAGCAGTACTTC	CASSNYRQASYEQYF
.	TRBV7-8	.	TRBJ1-2	TGTGCCAGCAGCTTACGTAGGGAAGGAGGCTACACCTTC	CASSLRREGGYTF
once	TRBV7-8	.	TRBJ1-2	TGTGCCAGCAGCTTAGATCGCCAGGGAGGCTATGGCTACACCTTC	CASSLDRQGGYGYTF